Below, 19 T cell receptor beta chains from the same sample are listed, as sequenced in a study of OX40 agonist ivuxolimab in advanced cancers. Produced via immunoSEQ multiplex PCR; TCRdb's table is partial and in-frame only. The sample lists 75,000 to 95,000 clones; about 89% were seen once. The specimen comprised CD4+ or CD8+ T cells sorted from blood, sampled in a trial of the OX40 agonist ivuxolimab. Receptor source: an adult with an advanced solid tumor such as melanoma, head and neck, liver or kidney cancer.

This chain joins TRBV10-3 and TRBJ1-1; D may be TRBD1 (6 bases). The CDR3 covers 12 residues. Trimming left V 8 bases short and J 2 bases short, with 9 bases between. The germline gives CDR1 ENHRY, CDR2 SYGVKD. CDR3 protein: CAIGGGNTEAFF. CDR3 sequence (DNA): TGTGCCATCGGGGGCGGAAACACTGAAGCTTTCTTT.

On this clone itself: A read error may produce the germline difference seen at one junction end. The genes are TRBV15 and TRBJ1-4; a weak D match, TRBD1 (5 bases). The CDR3 runs to 16 residues. Per germline, CDR1 LNHNV and CDR2 YYDKDF (reference sequence). The CDR3 loop is CATSGDSFATNEKLFF. CDR3 sequence (DNA): TGTGCCACCAGCGGAGACAGCTTCGCAACTAATGAAAAACTGTTTTTT.

The genes are TRBV6-1 and TRBJ1-6; TRBD1 agrees at 7 bases. J lost 7 bases, V lost 8 bases, and 5 bases had no gene match. CDR3 length: 13 residues. CDR1 MNHNS and CDR2 SASEGT come from the germline V gene. CDR3 loop: CASGGQPNSPLHF. In DNA form, the CDR3 reads TGTGCCAGCGGGGGACAGCCAAATTCACCCCTCCACTTT.

The chain combines TRBV6-1 with TRBJ2-7, with D possibly being TRBD2 (6 bases). This CDR3 region has 14 residues. V dropped 0 bases and J dropped 6 bases, with 12 bases sitting between them. Germline CDR1 MNHNS, CDR2 SASEGT. Here the CDR3 DNA reads TGTGCCAGCAGTGAAGCGTCGGGGGTATCCGAGCAGTACTTC. This sequence encodes CASSEASGVSEQYF.

V is TRBV6-1 and J is TRBJ2-7; TRBD2 might be the D (7 bases). Germline CDR1 and CDR2: MNHNS and SASEGT. This CDR3 contains 12 residues. V dropped 6 bases and J dropped 5 bases, with 11 bases sitting between them. CDR3 loop: CASRGGRDEQYF. The CDR3 region has the DNA TGTGCCAGCAGGGGGGGGCGGGACGAGCAGTACTTC.

The chain couples TRBV9 to TRBJ2-1; D is possibly TRBD1 (5 bases). V was pared by 1 base and J by 6 bases, with 17 bases between. Germline loops: CDR1 SGDLS, CDR2 YYNGEE. The CDR3 contains 16 residues. This CDR3 is CASSVSGQGIVNEQFF. The CDR3 coding sequence is TGTGCCAGCAGCGTAAGTGGTCAGGGAATTGTCAATGAGCAGTTCTTC.

This chain connects TRBV5-1 to TRBJ2-7, with TRBD1 matching over 10 bases. The CDR3 consists of 15 residues. CDR1 is SGHRS and CDR2 is YFSETQ in the germline V gene. Losses at the gene ends were 4 bases for V and 2 bases for J; bases not matched to a gene: 6. CDR3 loop: CASSRTDRGTYEQYF. Here the CDR3 DNA reads TGCGCCAGCAGCCGGACGGACAGGGGGACCTACGAGCAGTACTTC.

The J gene is TRBJ2-5, the V gene TRBV5-1, with no clear D. The CDR3 consists of 16 residues. The V end was cut by 4 bases, the J end by 5 bases, with 21 bases between. Germline V gene sequence: CDR1 SGHRS, CDR2 YFSETQ. CDR3 loop: CASSPAQPGRGETQYF. CDR3 DNA sequence: TGCGCCAGCAGCCCGGCGCAGCCGGGCCGTGGGGAGACCCAGTACTTC.

The V gene is TRBV5-1, the J gene TRBJ2-1; weak D call: TRBD1 (6 bases). The CDR3 is 15 amino acids. Trimming cost V 0 bases and J 9 bases, with 16 bases left between them. CDR1 is SGHRS, CDR2 YFSETQ, per germline. This CDR3 reads CASSLGSTGILEQFF. For the CDR3, the DNA is TGCGCCAGCAGCTTGGGGTCGACAGGAATACTTGAGCAGTTCTTC.

This clone was seen a handful of times. The V and J genes are TRBV4-2 and TRBJ2-2; maybe TRBD1 (5 bases). V lost 3 bases to trimming and J lost 2 bases, with 10 bases between them. The CDR3 runs to 15 residues. Germline assignment: CDR1 LGHNA and CDR2 YNFKEQ. CDR3 sequence: CASSQVTANTGELFF. The CDR3 DNA sequence: TGTGCCAGCAGCCAGGTGACAGCCAACACCGGGGAGCTGTTTTTT.

CDR3 loop: CASSPRDFEMVYGYTF. Written as DNA, the CDR3 is TGTGCCAGCAGTCCCCGGGACTTCGAGATGGTCTATGGCTACACCTTC. This sequence joins TRBV28 and TRBJ1-2, with a tentative D call TRBD1 (5 bases). The CDR3 consists of 16 residues. Trimming left V 5 bases short and J 4 bases short, with 20 bases between. Germline CDR1 reads MDHEN; CDR2 reads SYDVKM.

V and J are TRBV20-1 and TRBJ1-1, with 7 bases that match TRBD1. CDR3 length: 10 residues. J lost 11 bases, V lost 3 bases, and 3 bases had no gene match. CDR1 is DFQATT, CDR2 SNEGSKA, per germline (reference sequence). This CDR3 is CSARGQKAFF. For the CDR3, the DNA is TGCAGTGCTAGGGGACAGAAGGCTTTCTTT.

This rearrangement joins TRBV15 to TRBJ2-1, with 8 positions matching TRBD2. The CDR3 is 16 residues long. Germline lookup yields CDR1 LNHNV and CDR2 YYDKDF (reference sequence). V lost 0 bases to trimming and J lost 3 bases; unmatched junction nucleotides: 4. In DNA, the CDR3 is TGTGCCACCAGCAGAGATCTGGCGGGGGGCTACAATGAGCAGTTCTTC. Translated: CATSRDLAGGYNEQFF.

The chain recombines TRBV4-1 with TRBJ2-3; D ambiguous. Germline lookup yields CDR1 MGHRA and CDR2 YSYEKL. Between the trimmed V and J ends, which lost 5 bases and 2 bases, there was a span of 8 bases. The CDR3 has 13 residues. The CDR3: CASSDYYTDTQYF. The CDR3 nucleotides are TGCGCCAGCAGCGATTACTACACAGATACGCAGTATTTT.

This chain connects TRBV7-8 to TRBJ2-5, with D possibly TRBD2 on 6 matching bases. The CDR3 length is 13 residues. Trimming cost V 6 bases and J 7 bases, with 15 bases left between them. From germline, CDR1 is SGHVS and CDR2 FQNEAQ. The CDR3 loop is CASRAAGRGTQYF. The CDR3 region has the DNA TGTGCCAGCAGGGCGGCGGGGCGGGGGACCCAGTACTTC.

This clone was picked up a small number of times. This chain connects TRBV5-1 to TRBJ1-2; D unresolved. The CDR3 runs 13 residues. CDR1 is SGHRS, CDR2 YFSETQ, per germline. Trimming removed 0 bases from V and 7 bases from J, with 10 bases in between. CDR3 coding DNA: TGCGCCAGCAGCTTGGGCAGATTCAGTGGCTACACCTTC. Translating it yields CASSLGRFSGYTF.

Worth noting for this clone: The same CDR3 also results from other DNA sequences found in this sample. This chain joins TRBV6-1 and TRBJ2-5; D remains ambiguous. The CDR3 extends over 12 amino acids. Trimming shortened V by 7 bases and J by 4 bases, and 10 bases separated the two germline ends. Germline CDR1 is MNHNS and CDR2 is SASEGT. The CDR3 DNA follows: TGTGCCAGCACCTCTCTGGGAGAGACCCAGTACTTC. Encoded protein: CASTSLGETQYF.

This clone was observed a few times. The rearrangement uses TRBV2 and TRBJ2-7, with D unclear. V lost 10 bases to trimming and J lost 0 bases, with 10 bases between them. The CDR3 has 12 residues. The germline gives CDR1 SNHLY, CDR2 FYNNEI. The CDR3 DNA reads as TGTGCCATCATTGGGTCCTCCTACGAGCAGTACTTC. Its protein is CAIIGSSYEQYF.

The chain is built from TRBV6-6 and TRBJ2-3; D is undetermined. The V end was cut by 4 bases, the J end by 5 bases, with 7 bases between. This CDR3 region has 12 residues. Germline values: CDR1 MNHNY, CDR2 SVGAGI (reference sequence). Here the CDR3 reads CASSSFGDTQYF. DNA of the CDR3: TGTGCCAGCAGTTCGTTCGGAGATACGCAGTATTTT.